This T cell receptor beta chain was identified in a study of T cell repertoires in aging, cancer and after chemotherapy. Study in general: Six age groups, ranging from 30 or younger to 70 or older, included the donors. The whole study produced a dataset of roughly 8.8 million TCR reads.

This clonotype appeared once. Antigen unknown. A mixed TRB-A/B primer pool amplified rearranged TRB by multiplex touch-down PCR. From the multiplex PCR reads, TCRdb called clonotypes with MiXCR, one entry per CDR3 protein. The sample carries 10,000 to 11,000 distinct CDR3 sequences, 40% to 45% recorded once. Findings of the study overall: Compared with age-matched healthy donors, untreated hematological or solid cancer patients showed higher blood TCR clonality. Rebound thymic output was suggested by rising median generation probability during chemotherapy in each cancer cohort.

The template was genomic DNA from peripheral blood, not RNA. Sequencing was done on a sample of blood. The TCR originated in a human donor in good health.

DNA of the CDR3: TGCGCCAGCAGCCCCGAGGGGGGCGGATATTGGTCACCCCTCCACTTT. Encoded protein: CASSPEGGGYWSPLHF. The chain couples TRBV5-1 to TRBJ1-6; possible D gene TRBD1, 6 bases. V lost 4 bases, J lost 10 bases, and 21 bases lay in between. The CDR3 consists of 16 residues. The germline CDR1 and CDR2 sequences are SGHRS and YFSETQ.